This TCR beta chain was identified in a study of blood T cells in healthy people across ages. Study-wide background: With template switching, about one barcoded beta molecule was captured per two T cells. The study's findings and limits: Measured against age, TCR beta diversity per million T cells decreased in a roughly linear manner.

Points on this clonotype: Its target is not known.

For the second PCR, which ran for about 7 to 12 cycles, a sample-barcoded 5' primer and a J-beta primer mix were used. All samples gave at least 3 million CDR3-containing paired-end reads. TCRdb reprocessed the 5' RACE reads via MiXCR and lists one record per CDR3 protein. This table holds roughly 1.9 million distinct CDR3 sequences, 39% found once. The germline V and J ends were trimmed by 4 bases and 5 bases, with 20 bases remaining between them. The length of the CDR3 is 15 residues. Per germline, CDR1 DFQATT and CDR2 SNEGSKA (reference sequence). The receptor comes from a human donor in good health. What was sequenced was blood. The chain uses TRBV20-1 and TRBJ2-5; maybe TRBD1 (6 bases). In DNA, the CDR3 is TGCAGTGCTAAAGGGCGCAAGGGGGAATGGGAGACCCAGTACTTC. This encodes CSAKGRKGEWETQYF.